This TCR beta chain was found in a study of shared clonotypes between healthy human individuals. Germline V gives CDR1 MGHRA, CDR2 YSYEKL. Trimming took 4 bases from V and 2 from J, leaving 13 bases between them. This CDR3 spans 15 amino acids. The repertoire was sequenced with immunoSEQ multiplex PCR; TCRdb's copy has only in-frame clones and lacks some. Here the sample spans approximately 1.9 million clones, roughly 95% being singletons. The study's findings and limits: Naive subsets tended to show greater estimated richness than memory subsets.

Regarding this clone: No antigen is known for it.

Only CD45RO-negative cells positively selected for CCR7 counted as naive CD8 cells, so terminally differentiated effector memory CD45RA+ cells were excluded. This chain links TRBV4-1 with TRBJ2-3; D remains unclear. The TCR sequence derives from a man aged 18 to 35 in good health. Some clones in this sample may be carry-over from other donors' samples. Sequenced sample: naive CD8+ T cells from PBMCs. Here the CDR3 reads CASSLRGFNTDTQYF. The DNA of the CDR3 is TGCGCCAGCAGCCTTAGAGGTTTCAACACAGATACGCAGTATTTT.